This T cell receptor beta chain comes out of a study of blood T cell repertoires in COVID-19. Whole-study context: Nucleic acid was either cDNA or gDNA, and it came from T cells, B-cell-depleted T cells, or PBMCs.

Germline lookup yields CDR1 MRHNA and CDR2 SNTAGT. Trimming stripped 6 bases from V and 0 bases from J, with 15 bases between. CDR3 length: 16 amino acids. The authors' processing: Reference gene primer amplification yielded estimated nucleated cell counts. TCRdb's copy holds only in-frame clones and misses some; the assay was immunoSEQ multiplex PCR. V, J and clone size are those of that table, while D and trimming were read from the DNA. The sample holds 230,000 or so clones; 80% are singletons and the top ten take approximately 5%. The rearrangement uses TRBV6-4 and TRBJ1-5; D might be TRBD1 (6 bases). Sequenced input: peripheral blood. This sequence originates from a human donor in a cohort sampled during active COVID-19. The CDR3 protein is CASSAGATDSNQPQHF. In DNA, the CDR3 is TGTGCCAGCAGCGCAGGGGCCACCGATAGCAATCAGCCCCAGCATTTT.